The 23 T cell receptor beta chains below all came from one sample that was sequenced in a study of T cells after yellow fever vaccination. TCRdb reprocessed the 5' RACE reads with MiXCR, giving one entry per CDR3 protein. The sample contains fewer than 350,000 distinct CDR3 sequences, approximately 3.8% of which appear only once. The source material was PBMCs, sampled on the day of the yellow fever booster vaccination. These receptors were taken from a man between 18 and 35 years old who received the YFV17D yellow fever vaccine.

The chain uses TRBV4-3 and TRBJ2-1; 7 nucleotides line up with TRBD2. The ends lost 3 bases at V and 8 bases at J; junction bases unmatched: 10. The length of the CDR3 is 15 residues. Germline V gene sequence: CDR1 LGHNA, CDR2 YSLEER. CDR3 loop: CASSHGLGGRDEQFF. CDR3 coding DNA: TGCGCCAGCAGCCACGGGCTGGGGGGGAGGGATGAGCAGTTCTTC.

This clonotype came up a few times. This rearrangement joins TRBV12-3 or TRBV12-4 to TRBJ2-1; 7 nucleotides line up with TRBD2. With V trimmed by 0 bases and J by 4 bases, 3 bases remained unmatched. This CDR3 region has 15 residues. CDR3 amino acids: CASSLAGGDYNEQFF. Here the CDR3 DNA reads TGTGCCAGCAGTTTAGCGGGGGGGGATTACAATGAGCAGTTCTTC.

This clonotype was seen a few times. The gene calls are TRBV4-1 and TRBJ2-5; TRBD2 might be the D (5 bases). V lost 4 bases and J 4 bases, leaving 10 bases between the germline ends. CDR1 and CDR2 from the germline V gene are MGHRA and YSYEKL. This CDR3 has 13 residues. CDR3 loop: CASSRGPRETQYF. CDR3 sequence (DNA): TGCGCCAGCAGCCGAGGGCCCAGAGAGACCCAGTACTTC.

There are a few counts of this clonotype. CDR3 bases: TGTGCCAGCAGTTTAAAGTACCCCGGGGCTGGTTCACCCCTCCACTTT. This gives the protein CASSLKYPGAGSPLHF. The chain couples TRBV27 to TRBJ1-6, with D perhaps matching TRBD1 (5 bases). Germline V lookup: CDR1 MNHEY, CDR2 SMNVEV (reference sequence). The CDR3 totals 16 residues. V lost 2 bases and J 9 bases, leaving 17 bases between the germline ends.

The chain employs TRBV11-2 and TRBJ1-6, with D hard to call. V was cut by 4 bases and J by 1 base, with 8 bases left in between. CDR1 and CDR2 from the germline V gene are SGHAT and FQNNGV. The CDR3 runs to 15 residues. The CDR3: CASSSAESYNSPLHF. As DNA, the CDR3 is TGTGCCAGCAGCTCCGCTGAATCCTATAATTCACCCCTCCACTTT.

This clonotype was counted a few times. The chain employs TRBV5-4 and TRBJ2-7; 8 positions match TRBD1. CDR3 length: 14 amino acids. Germline V CDR1 and CDR2: SGHNT, YYREEE (reference sequence). V shed 5 bases and J 1 base; nucleotides not matched to a gene: 5. The DNA for the CDR3 is TGTGCCAGCAGTCGGGACAGGCGTTCCTACGAGCAGTACTTC. Translating gives CASSRDRRSYEQYF.

This clonotype occurred many times. This sequence joins TRBV5-1 and TRBJ1-1; weak D call: TRBD1 (6 bases). The CDR3 has 16 amino acids. Germline CDR1 SGHRS, CDR2 YFSETQ. V lost 2 bases to trimming and J lost 2 bases, with 16 bases between them. In DNA form, the CDR3 reads TGCGCCAGCAGCTTCAGGACAGAAGAACTAAACACTGAAGCTTTCTTT. It yields the protein CASSFRTEELNTEAFF.

This rearrangement joins TRBV7-2 to TRBJ1-4, with 8 bases aligning to TRBD1. Germline V gene data show CDR1 as SGHTA and CDR2 as FQGNSA. The junction had 4 bases not matched to a gene; V was cut back by 2 bases and J by 8 bases. There are 14 residues in the CDR3. The CDR3 bases are TGTGCCAGCAGCTTACAGGGGGCGCAGGAAAAACTGTTTTTT. As protein: CASSLQGAQEKLFF.

This clonotype was counted ten times or more. This chain connects TRBV5-1 to TRBJ1-2; TRBD1 aligns across 9 bases. With V trimmed by 5 bases and J by 2 bases, 4 bases remained unmatched. The CDR3 length is 14 residues. Looked up from germline, CDR1 is SGHRS and CDR2 is YFSETQ. DNA for the CDR3: TGCGCCAGCAGTTCCGGGACAGGGAACTATGGCTACACCTTC. Protein: CASSSGTGNYGYTF.

This clonotype has ten or more counts. The V and J genes are TRBV11-2 and TRBJ2-7; weak D call: TRBD1 (6 bases). There are 17 residues in the CDR3. From germline, CDR1 is SGHAT and CDR2 FQNNGV. V was clipped by 1 base and J by 2 bases, with 18 bases between them. CDR3 residues: CASSLGGYTGIPYEQYF. In nucleotides, the CDR3 is TGTGCCAGCAGCTTAGGGGGATATACAGGGATTCCCTACGAGCAGTACTTC.

The chain couples TRBV28 to TRBJ1-1; D is unresolved. V was shortened by 2 bases and J by 8 bases, with 12 bases between the two germline ends. The CDR3 is 13 amino acids. CDR1 and CDR2 from the germline V gene are MDHEN and SYDVKM. CDR3 amino acids: CASSLASLWEAFF. The CDR3 region has the DNA TGTGCCAGCAGTTTAGCCTCTTTGTGGGAAGCTTTCTTT.

This clonotype was seen more than once but under ten times. J is TRBJ2-3 and V is TRBV20-1; D may correspond to TRBD1 or TRBD2 (5 bases each). The CDR3 has 15 residues. The germline CDR1 and CDR2 sequences are DFQATT and SNEGSKA (reference sequence). Between the trimmed V and J ends, which lost 5 bases and 0 bases, there was a span of 15 bases. The CDR3 DNA reads as TGCAGTGCTTGGGGCCTAGGACTCAGCACAGATACGCAGTATTTT. Translated: CSAWGLGLSTDTQYF.

This clonotype appeared a few times. The chain uses TRBV20-1 and TRBJ2-5; 10 bases are a match to TRBD1. J gave up 4 bases and V 6 bases, and 11 bases lay outside the gene matches. The CDR3 has 15 amino acids. The germline V gene encodes CDR1 DFQATT and CDR2 SNEGSKA (reference sequence). The DNA for the CDR3 is TGCAGTGCCTCGGGACAGGGGCAACGAAGAGAGACCCAGTACTTC. Translated, it gives CSASGQGQRRETQYF.

The chain links TRBV9 to TRBJ2-1; maybe TRBD2 (7 bases). The CDR3 runs 12 residues. Trimming took 4 bases from V and 8 from J, leaving 10 bases between them. Germline V gene data show CDR1 as SGDLS and CDR2 as YYNGEE. This CDR3 is CASSRGAYEQFF. The CDR3 region has the DNA TGTGCCAGCAGCCGGGGGGCGTATGAGCAGTTCTTC.

The V call is TRBV2, the J call TRBJ2-1, with 8 bases aligning to TRBD2. From germline, CDR1 is SNHLY and CDR2 FYNNEI. The V gene end was trimmed by 4 bases and the J gene end by 2 bases; junction bases not matched to a gene: 7. The CDR3 loop spans 16 amino acids. The CDR3 nucleotides read TGTGCCAGCAGTGCCCCGGCGGGGGGCACCTACAATGAGCAGTTCTTC. It is translated as CASSAPAGGTYNEQFF.

The chain recombines TRBV20-1 with TRBJ1-5; weak D call: TRBD1 (5 bases). Germline V CDR1 and CDR2: DFQATT, SNEGSKA (reference sequence). V gave up 1 base and J gave up 0 bases, with 10 bases separating them. The length of the CDR3 is 15 residues. The CDR3: CSARGATDSNQPQHF. CDR3 in DNA: TGCAGTGCTAGAGGCGCGACAGATAGCAATCAGCCCCAGCATTTT.

The CDR3 loop reads CASSQAPTVSGNTIYF. In nucleotides, the CDR3 is TGCGCCAGCAGCCAAGCCCCCACCGTCTCTGGAAACACCATATATTTT. The V and J genes are TRBV4-3 and TRBJ1-3; no clear D. Trimming took off 1 base at V and 0 bases at J, with 10 bases between the two ends. This CDR3 has 16 residues. The V gene's germline CDR1 is LGHNA and CDR2 YSLEER.

In its sample, this clonotype was seen many times. The chain is built from TRBV9 and TRBJ2-7; the D is unclear. V lost 0 bases to trimming and J lost 3 bases, with 13 bases between them. CDR1 is SGDLS, CDR2 YYNGEE, per germline. The length of the CDR3 is 15 residues. CDR3 nucleotides: TGTGCCAGCAGCGTAGCTGGGGAAGGGTACTACGAGCAGTACTTC. Amino acid sequence: CASSVAGEGYYEQYF.

This clonotype was seen ten or more times. This rearrangement joins TRBV7-2 to TRBJ1-2; maybe TRBD1 (6 bases). The CDR3 length is 14 residues. Looked up from germline, CDR1 is SGHTA and CDR2 is FQGNSA. The V end was cut by 0 bases, the J end by 7 bases, with 12 bases between. Here the CDR3 DNA reads TGTGCCAGCAGCTTAGCGCCAGGGGCCGTTGGCTACACCTTC. Encoded protein: CASSLAPGAVGYTF. Full variable domain (remainder filled in from reference TRBV7-2 and TRBJ1-2): GAGVSQSPSNKVTEKGKDVELRCDPISGHTALYWYRQSLGQGLEFLIYFQGNSAPDKSGLPSDRFSAERTGGSVSTLTIQRTQQEDSAVYLCASSLAPGAVGYTFGSGTRLTVV.

This clonotype came up a few times. In nucleotides, the CDR3 is TGTGCCAGCTCAACCCGGGGTGAAGAGACCCAGTACTTC. This gives the protein CASSTRGEETQYF. The chain employs TRBV18 and TRBJ2-5; the D gene is possibly TRBD2 (5 bases). The CDR3 covers 13 residues. Germline-derived CDR1 and CDR2 are KGHSH and LQKENI. The germline V and J ends were trimmed by 5 bases and 3 bases, with 10 bases remaining between them.

This clonotype occurred many times. The V and J genes are TRBV6-2 or TRBV6-3 and TRBJ2-4; a possible D gene is TRBD1 (5 bases). Trimming removed 4 bases at V and 0 bases at J, with 16 bases between. This CDR3 has 17 residues. Germline V gene lookup returns CDR1 MNHEY and CDR2 SVGEGT. The CDR3 sequence is CASSSQRRQLAKNIQYF. The CDR3 nucleotides are TGTGCCAGCAGTTCTCAACGGCGACAGCTAGCCAAAAACATTCAGTACTTC.

The table lists this clonotype with a few counts. V is TRBV30 and J is TRBJ2-7; TRBD2 aligns across 11 bases. This CDR3 contains 14 residues. Trimming took 3 bases from V and 6 from J; bases not matched to a gene: 7. The germline gives CDR1 GTSNPN, CDR2 SVGIG (reference sequence). The CDR3, as DNA: TGTGCCTGGAGCGGGGGACTAGCGGTATCCGAGCAGTACTTC. This codes for CAWSGGLAVSEQYF.

This sequence joins TRBV12-3 or TRBV12-4 and TRBJ2-6; 8 bases map to TRBD1. CDR3 length: 21 residues. J lost 5 bases, V lost 6 bases, and 24 bases had no gene match. The CDR3 nucleotides are TGTGCCAGCAGCCGGGACCCCAGGGGGCTCCTCCTTCGAGGGCGGGCCAACGTCCTGACTTTC. Its protein product is CASSRDPRGLLLRGRANVLTF.